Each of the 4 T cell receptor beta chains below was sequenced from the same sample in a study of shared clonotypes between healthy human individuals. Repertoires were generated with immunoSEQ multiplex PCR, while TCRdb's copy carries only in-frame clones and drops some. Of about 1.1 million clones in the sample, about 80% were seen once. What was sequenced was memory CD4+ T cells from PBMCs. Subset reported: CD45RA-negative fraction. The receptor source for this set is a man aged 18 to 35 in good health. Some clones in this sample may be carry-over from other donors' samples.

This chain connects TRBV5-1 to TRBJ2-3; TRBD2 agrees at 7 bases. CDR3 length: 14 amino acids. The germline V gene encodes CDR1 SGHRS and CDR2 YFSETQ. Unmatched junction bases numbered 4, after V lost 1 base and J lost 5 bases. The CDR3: CASSLFAGEDTQYF. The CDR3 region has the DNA TGCGCCAGCAGCTTGTTCGCGGGAGAAGATACGCAGTATTTT.

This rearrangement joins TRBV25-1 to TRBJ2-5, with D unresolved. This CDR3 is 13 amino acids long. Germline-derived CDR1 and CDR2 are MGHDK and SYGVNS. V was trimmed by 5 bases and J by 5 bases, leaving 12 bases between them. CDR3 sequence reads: CASSPYTRETQYF. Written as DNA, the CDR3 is TGTGCCAGCAGTCCATATACCCGGGAGACCCAGTACTTC.

The CDR3 region has the DNA TGTGCCAGCAGTTACGAGACAGATTACAATGAGCAGTTCTTC. Translation: CASSYETDYNEQFF. The chain uses TRBV6-6 and TRBJ2-1, with D tentatively TRBD1 (5 bases). The CDR3 loop spans 14 amino acids. Trimming left V 2 bases short and J 4 bases short, with 9 bases between. CDR1 is MNHNY, CDR2 SVGAGI, per germline (reference sequence).

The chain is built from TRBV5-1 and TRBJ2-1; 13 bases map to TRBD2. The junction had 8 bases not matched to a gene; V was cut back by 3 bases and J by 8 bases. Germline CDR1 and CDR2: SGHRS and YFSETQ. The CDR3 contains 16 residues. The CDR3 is CASSSGLAGNLDEQFF. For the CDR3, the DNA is TGCGCCAGCAGCTCGGGACTAGCGGGAAATTTGGATGAGCAGTTCTTC.